This entry concerns a single T cell receptor beta chain. The sample originates from a study of T cells expressing NK-cell markers. TCRdb reworked the 5' RACE reads into one entry per CDR3 protein, no DNA. The listing records about 460,000 distinct CDR3 sequences. The germline V gene has CDR1 DFQATT and CDR2 SNEGSKA (reference sequence). This CDR3 is built from 15 residues. The chain recombines TRBV20-1 with TRBJ1-1. The sequence was obtained from a woman in her fifties or sixties in good health. Sequenced input: blood T cells: a sorted CD56 or NKG2C T cell subset, CD4+ or CD8+ T cells, or bulk PBMC T cells (not recorded which). The CDR3 loop is CSARGTGRVWTEAFF.